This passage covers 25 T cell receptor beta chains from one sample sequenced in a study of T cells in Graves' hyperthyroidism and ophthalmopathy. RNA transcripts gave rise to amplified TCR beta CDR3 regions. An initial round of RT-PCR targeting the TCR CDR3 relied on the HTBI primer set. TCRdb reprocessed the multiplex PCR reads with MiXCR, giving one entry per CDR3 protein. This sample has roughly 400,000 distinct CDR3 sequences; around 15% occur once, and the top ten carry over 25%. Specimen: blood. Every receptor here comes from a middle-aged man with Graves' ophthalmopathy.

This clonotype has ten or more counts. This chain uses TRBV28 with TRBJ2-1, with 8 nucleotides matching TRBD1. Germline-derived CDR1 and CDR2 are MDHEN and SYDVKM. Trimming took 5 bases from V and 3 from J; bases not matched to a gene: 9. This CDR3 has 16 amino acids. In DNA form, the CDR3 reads TGTGCCAGCAGTCCAGGACAGGGAAAGAGCTACAATGAGCAGTTCTTC. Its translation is CASSPGQGKSYNEQFF.

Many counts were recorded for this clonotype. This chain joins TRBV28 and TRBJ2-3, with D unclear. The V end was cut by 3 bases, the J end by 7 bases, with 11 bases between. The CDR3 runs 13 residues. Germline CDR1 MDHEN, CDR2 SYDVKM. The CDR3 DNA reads TGTGCCAGCAGTTTTGAAGCGCCCCATACGCAGTATTTT. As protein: CASSFEAPHTQYF.

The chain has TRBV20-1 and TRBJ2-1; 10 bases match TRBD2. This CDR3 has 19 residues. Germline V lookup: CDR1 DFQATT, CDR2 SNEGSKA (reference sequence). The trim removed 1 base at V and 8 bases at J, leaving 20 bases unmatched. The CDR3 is CSARGDGSGISGRADEQFF. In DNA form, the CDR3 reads TGCAGTGCTAGAGGAGACGGATCTGGGATCAGCGGGAGGGCCGATGAGCAGTTCTTC.

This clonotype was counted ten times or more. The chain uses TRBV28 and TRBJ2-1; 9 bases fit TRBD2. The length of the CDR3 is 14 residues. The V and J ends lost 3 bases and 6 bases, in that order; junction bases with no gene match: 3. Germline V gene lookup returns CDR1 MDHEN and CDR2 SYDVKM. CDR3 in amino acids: CASSFFSGSNEQFF. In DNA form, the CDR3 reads TGTGCCAGCAGTTTTTTTAGCGGGAGCAATGAGCAGTTCTTC.

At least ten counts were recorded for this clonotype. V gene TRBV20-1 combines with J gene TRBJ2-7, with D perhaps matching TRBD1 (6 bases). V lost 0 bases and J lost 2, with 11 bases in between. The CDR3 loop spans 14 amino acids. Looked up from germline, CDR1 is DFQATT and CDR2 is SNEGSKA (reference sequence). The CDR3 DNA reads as TGCAGTGCTAGAGATCGGGACAAGGCCTACGAGCAGTACTTC. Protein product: CSARDRDKAYEQYF.

The CDR3 loop reads CAWSSQGSTEAFF. The CDR3 region has the DNA TGTGCCTGGAGTTCTCAGGGGAGCACTGAAGCTTTCTTT. V usage is TRBV30 and J usage is TRBJ1-1, with D tentatively TRBD1 (6 bases). V lost 2 bases and J 4 bases, leaving 11 bases between the germline ends. Germline V gene lookup returns CDR1 GTSNPN and CDR2 SVGIG (reference sequence). This CDR3 region has 13 residues. Full variable domain (rest looked up from reference TRBV30 and TRBJ1-1): SQTIHQWPATLVQPVGSPLSLECTVEGTSNPNLYWYRQAAGRGLQLLFYSVGIGQISSEVPQNLSASRPQDRQFILSSKKLLLSDSGFYLCAWSSQGSTEAFFGQGTRLTVV.

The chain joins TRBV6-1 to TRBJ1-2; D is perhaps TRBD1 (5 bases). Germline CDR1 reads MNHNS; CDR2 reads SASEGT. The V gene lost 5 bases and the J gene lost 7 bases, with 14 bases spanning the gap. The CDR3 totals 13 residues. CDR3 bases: TGTGCCAGCAGTCTCCGCAGGGCGGGTGGCTACACCTTC. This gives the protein CASSLRRAGGYTF.

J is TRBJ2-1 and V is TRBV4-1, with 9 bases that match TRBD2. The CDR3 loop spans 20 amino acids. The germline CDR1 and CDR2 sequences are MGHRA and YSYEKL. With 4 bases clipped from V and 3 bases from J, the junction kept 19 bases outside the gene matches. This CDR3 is CASSRESGFEGLAIYNEQFF. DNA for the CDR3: TGCGCCAGCAGCCGAGAGTCAGGTTTCGAGGGACTAGCAATCTACAATGAGCAGTTCTTC.

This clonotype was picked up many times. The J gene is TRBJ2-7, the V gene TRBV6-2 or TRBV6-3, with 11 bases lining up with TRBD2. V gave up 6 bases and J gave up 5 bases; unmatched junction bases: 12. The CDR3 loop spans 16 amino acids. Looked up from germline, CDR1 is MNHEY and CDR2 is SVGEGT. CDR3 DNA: TGTGCCAGCAGACCCCACCGACTAGCGGGATTCGACGAGCAGTACTTC. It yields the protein CASRPHRLAGFDEQYF.

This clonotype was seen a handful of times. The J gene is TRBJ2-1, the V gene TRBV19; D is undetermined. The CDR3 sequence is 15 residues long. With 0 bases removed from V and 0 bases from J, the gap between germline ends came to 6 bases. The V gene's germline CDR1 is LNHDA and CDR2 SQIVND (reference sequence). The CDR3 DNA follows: TGTGCCAGTAGTATAGAAAAGGGCTCCTACAATGAGCAGTTCTTC. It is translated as CASSIEKGSYNEQFF.

This CDR3 reads CSAREWWAGDSNEQFF. As DNA, the CDR3 is TGCAGTGCTAGGGAGTGGTGGGCGGGAGATTCGAATGAGCAGTTCTTC. The chain joins TRBV20-1 to TRBJ2-1, with 7 bases that match TRBD2. The CDR3 sequence is 16 residues long. The germline CDR1 and CDR2 sequences are DFQATT and SNEGSKA (reference sequence). V trimming: 3 bases; J trimming: 7 bases; junction bases outside the gene matches: 15.

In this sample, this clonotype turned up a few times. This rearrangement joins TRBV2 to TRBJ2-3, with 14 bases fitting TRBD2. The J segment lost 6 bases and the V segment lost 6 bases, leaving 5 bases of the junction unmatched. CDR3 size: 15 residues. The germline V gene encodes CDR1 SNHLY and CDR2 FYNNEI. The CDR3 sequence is CASRGLAGDWDTQYF. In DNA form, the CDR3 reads TGTGCCAGCAGGGGACTAGCGGGAGATTGGGATACGCAGTATTTT.

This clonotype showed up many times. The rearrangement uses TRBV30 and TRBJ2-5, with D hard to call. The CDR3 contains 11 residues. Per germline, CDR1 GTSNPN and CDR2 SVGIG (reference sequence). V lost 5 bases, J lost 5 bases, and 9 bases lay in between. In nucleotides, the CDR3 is TGTGCCTGGGCCCTTATGGAGACCCAGTACTTC. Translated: CAWALMETQYF.

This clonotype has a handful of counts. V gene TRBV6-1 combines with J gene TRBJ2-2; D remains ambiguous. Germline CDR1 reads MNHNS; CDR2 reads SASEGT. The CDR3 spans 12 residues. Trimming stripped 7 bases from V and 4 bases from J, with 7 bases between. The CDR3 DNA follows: TGTGCCAGCACCCCCGCCACCGGGGAGCTGTTTTTT. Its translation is CASTPATGELFF.

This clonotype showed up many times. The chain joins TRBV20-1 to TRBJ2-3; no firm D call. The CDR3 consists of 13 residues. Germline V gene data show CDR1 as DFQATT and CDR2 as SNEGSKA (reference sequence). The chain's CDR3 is CGLRVVSTDTQYF. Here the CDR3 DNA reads TGCGGCCTCCGCGTGGTGAGCACAGATACGCAGTATTTT.

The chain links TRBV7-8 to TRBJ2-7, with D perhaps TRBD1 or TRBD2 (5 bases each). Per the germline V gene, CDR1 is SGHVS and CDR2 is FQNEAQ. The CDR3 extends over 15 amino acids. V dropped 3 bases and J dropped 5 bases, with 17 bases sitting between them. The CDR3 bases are TGTGCCAGCAGCTTTCTCAAAAAGGGGAGACACGAGCAGTACTTC. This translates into CASSFLKKGRHEQYF.

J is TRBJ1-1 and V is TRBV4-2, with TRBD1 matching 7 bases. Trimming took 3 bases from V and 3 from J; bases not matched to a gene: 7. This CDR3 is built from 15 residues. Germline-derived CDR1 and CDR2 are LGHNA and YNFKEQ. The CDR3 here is CASSQDQTGHTEAFF. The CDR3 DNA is TGTGCCAGCAGCCAGGACCAGACAGGGCACACTGAAGCTTTCTTT.

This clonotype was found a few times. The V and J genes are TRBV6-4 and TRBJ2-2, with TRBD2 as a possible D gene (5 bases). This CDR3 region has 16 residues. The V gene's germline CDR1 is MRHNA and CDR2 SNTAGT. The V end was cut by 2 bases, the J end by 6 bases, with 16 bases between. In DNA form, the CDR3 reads TGTGCCAGCAGTGACAGGCAGCTGACTAACGCCGGGGAGCTGTTTTTT. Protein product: CASSDRQLTNAGELFF.

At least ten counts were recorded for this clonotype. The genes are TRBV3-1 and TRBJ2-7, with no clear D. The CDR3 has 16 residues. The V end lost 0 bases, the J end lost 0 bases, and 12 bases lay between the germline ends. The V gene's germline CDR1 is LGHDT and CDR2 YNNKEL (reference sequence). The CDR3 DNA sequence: TGTGCCAGCAGCCAAGACATAGCATTGGACTCCTACGAGCAGTACTTC. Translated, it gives CASSQDIALDSYEQYF.

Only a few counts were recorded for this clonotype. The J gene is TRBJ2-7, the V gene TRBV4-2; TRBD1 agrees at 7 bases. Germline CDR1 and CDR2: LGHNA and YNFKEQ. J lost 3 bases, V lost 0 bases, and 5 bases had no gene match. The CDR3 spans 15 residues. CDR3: CASSQEATGNYEQYF. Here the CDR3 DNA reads TGTGCCAGCAGCCAAGAGGCGACAGGGAACTACGAGCAGTACTTC.

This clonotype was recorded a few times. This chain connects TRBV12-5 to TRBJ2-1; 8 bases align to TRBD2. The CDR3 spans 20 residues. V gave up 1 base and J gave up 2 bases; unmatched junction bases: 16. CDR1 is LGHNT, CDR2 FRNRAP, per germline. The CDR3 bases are TGTGCTAGTGGTTTGGATCCAGTTTTGGGGGTCGGGAGGGCCTACAATGAGCAGTTCTTC. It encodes CASGLDPVLGVGRAYNEQFF.

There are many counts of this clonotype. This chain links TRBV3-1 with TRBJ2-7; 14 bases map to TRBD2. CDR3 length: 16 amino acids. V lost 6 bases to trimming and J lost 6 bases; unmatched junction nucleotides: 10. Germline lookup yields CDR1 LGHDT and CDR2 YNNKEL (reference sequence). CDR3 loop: CASRQSPGLAGAEQYF. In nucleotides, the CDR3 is TGTGCCAGCAGACAAAGTCCGGGACTAGCGGGAGCCGAGCAGTACTTC.

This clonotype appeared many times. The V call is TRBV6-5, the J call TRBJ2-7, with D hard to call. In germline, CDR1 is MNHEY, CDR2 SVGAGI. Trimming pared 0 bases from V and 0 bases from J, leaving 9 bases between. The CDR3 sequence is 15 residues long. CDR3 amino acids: CASSYSSRYSYEQYF. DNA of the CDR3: TGTGCCAGCAGTTACTCCTCCAGGTACTCCTACGAGCAGTACTTC.

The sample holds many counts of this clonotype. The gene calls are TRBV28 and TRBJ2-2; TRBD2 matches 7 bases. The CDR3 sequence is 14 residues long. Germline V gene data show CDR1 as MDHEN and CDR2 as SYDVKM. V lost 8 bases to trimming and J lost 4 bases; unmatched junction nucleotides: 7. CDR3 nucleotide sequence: TGTGCCAGCGGTGGGGGGGTTGGCACCGGGGAGCTGTTTTTT. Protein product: CASGGGVGTGELFF. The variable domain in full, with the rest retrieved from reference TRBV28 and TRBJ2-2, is DVKVTQSSRYLVKRTGEKVFLECVQDMDHENMFWYRQDPGLGLRLIYFSYDVKMKEKGDIPEGYSVSREKKERFSLILESASTNQTSMYLCASGGGVGTGELFFGEGSRLTVL.

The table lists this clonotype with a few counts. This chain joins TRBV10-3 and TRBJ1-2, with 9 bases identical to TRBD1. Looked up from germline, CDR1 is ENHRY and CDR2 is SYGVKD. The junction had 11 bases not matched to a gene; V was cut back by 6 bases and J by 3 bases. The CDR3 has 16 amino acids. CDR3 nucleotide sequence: TGTGCCATCAGGCCCTCCGTGGACAGGGGAGACTATGGCTACACCTTC. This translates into CAIRPSVDRGDYGYTF.